Listed here is a single T cell receptor (beta chain). Assay: immunoSEQ multiplex PCR; the TCRdb copy retains only in-frame clones and omits some. The data show some 4,900 clones, about nine tenths seen once. Regarding time point: 2013-2014 season, 7 days after vaccination. Adults were given seasonal inactivated influenza vaccine, and blood CD4 subsets were sorted before and after vaccination. Sorted cTfh were non-naive CD4+CXCR5+PD-1+, either ICOS+CD38+ or ICOS-CD38-. The data derive from a study of follicular helper T cells after annual influenza vaccination. The source is an adult who received the influenza vaccine. The sequences come from CXCR5+ CD38- circulating T follicular helper cells from blood, collected 7 days after influenza vaccination. Subset indicated: circulating Tfh, non-naive CD4+CXCR5+PD-1+ (ICOS+CD38+ or ICOS-CD38-).

The CDR3 DNA follows: TGTGCCAGCAGCCAACGACTAGCGGGGACCCACAATGAGCAGTTCTTC. As protein: CASSQRLAGTHNEQFF. The V call is TRBV7-9, the J call TRBJ2-1; 11 bases are shared with TRBD2. Germline V gene data show CDR1 as SEHNR and CDR2 as FQNEAQ (reference sequence). This CDR3 region has 16 residues. With V trimmed by 5 bases and J by 5 bases, 8 bases remained unmatched.